The TCR beta chain described here comes from a study of cytomegalovirus exposure and HLA in healthy donors. This clone was observed a few times. The PCR ran on 60 Vbeta and 13 Jbeta primers. Using immunoSEQ multiplex PCR, the repertoire was profiled, and TCRdb retains in-frame clones only, with some absent. Among under 150,000 clones, about four fifths were seen once, and the ten largest hold more than 4%. The junction had 9 bases not matched to a gene; V was cut back by 4 bases and J by 7 bases. The CDR3 is 15 amino acids. Germline assignment: CDR1 SGHRS and CDR2 YFSETQ. The chain combines TRBV5-1 with TRBJ1-3; the match to TRBD1 covers 9 bases. The sequence derives from a man aged 40-49 years in good health and CMV-seropositive. Specimen: PBMCs. The CDR3 DNA follows: TGCGCCAGCAGCACGGGACAGGGACTAGGGAACACCATATATTTT. Translation: CASSTGQGLGNTIYF.